Following are 11 T cell receptor beta chains from one sample sequenced in a study of blood T cells in healthy people across ages. Primers used in a second PCR of roughly 7 to 12 cycles were a sample-barcoded 5' primer and a J-beta primer mix. MiXCR was run by TCRdb on the 5' RACE reads, yielding one entry per CDR3 protein. The table shows over 500,000 distinct CDR3 sequences, with approximately 52% occurring only once. The sample comprised blood. The receptors shown here come from a woman over 75 in good health.

In nucleotides, the CDR3 is TGTGCCAGCAGGACGTTACAGGGGGCCGGCAATCAGCCCCAGCATTTT. Translation gives CASRTLQGAGNQPQHF. The chain carries TRBV28 and TRBJ1-5, with TRBD1 identical over 9 bases. The germline V gene has CDR1 MDHEN and CDR2 SYDVKM. The ends lost 6 bases at V and 2 bases at J; junction bases unmatched: 8. The CDR3 has 16 residues.

Many counts were recorded for this clonotype. CDR3 amino acids: CAIRRVRDRVSSYNEQFF. DNA of the CDR3: TGTGCCATCAGGAGGGTACGGGACAGGGTGAGCTCCTACAATGAGCAGTTCTTC. The chain combines TRBV10-3 with TRBJ2-1; 9 bases fit TRBD1. There are 18 residues in the CDR3. J was trimmed by 0 bases and V by 6 bases; bases with no gene match: 12. Germline CDR1 ENHRY, CDR2 SYGVKD.

The gene calls are TRBV6-6 and TRBJ2-1; 9 bases line up with TRBD1. Gene TRBJ2-7 matches the end of the DNA better, so the J call may be wrong. CDR3 length equals 13 residues. Germline assignment: CDR1 MNHNY and CDR2 SVGAGI (reference sequence). The CDR3 loop reads CASSSQGANEQYF. DNA for the CDR3: TGTGCCAGCAGTTCACAGGGGGCCAACGAGCAGTACTTC.

There are many counts of this clonotype. The chain joins TRBV4-1 to TRBJ2-1; 7 bases line up with TRBD2. The CDR3 covers 15 residues. Losses at the gene ends were 4 bases for V and 0 bases for J; bases not matched to a gene: 3. CDR1 MGHRA and CDR2 YSYEKL come from the germline V gene. The CDR3 DNA is TGCGCCAGCAGCCCCAGCGGGGACTCCTACAATGAGCAGTTCTTC. Translation gives CASSPSGDSYNEQFF.

This rearrangement joins TRBV12-3 or TRBV12-4 to TRBJ1-5, with D uncertain. The CDR3 length is 15 residues. V lost 3 bases, J lost 0 bases, and 9 bases lay in between. The CDR3, as DNA: TGTGCCAGCAGTTTGACACCCCATAGCAATCAGCCCCAGCATTTT. Its translation is CASSLTPHSNQPQHF.

The J gene is TRBJ2-4, the V gene TRBV7-2, with D possibly TRBD2 on 6 matching bases. The CDR3 is 12 residues long. In germline, CDR1 is SGHTA, CDR2 FQGNSA. The ends were cut back, 5 bases at V and 13 bases at J, with 15 bases in the middle. CDR3 sequence reads: CASSVETGAQYF. The CDR3 DNA sequence: TGTGCCAGCAGCGTCGAAACGGGAGCCCAGTACTTC.

The rearrangement joins TRBV4-3 to TRBJ1-5, with D unresolved. Germline-derived CDR1 and CDR2 are LGHNA and YSLEER. The V gene lost 0 bases and the J gene lost 1 base, with 7 bases spanning the gap. The CDR3 is 15 amino acids. CDR3 protein: CASSQDGRSNQPQHF. CDR3 in DNA: TGCGCCAGCAGCCAAGACGGCAGGAGCAATCAGCCCCAGCATTTT.

Regarding this clonotype: This may arise from a read error, as a much more abundant clone is one base away. J is TRBJ2-5 and V is TRBV20-1, with no clear D. With 1 base removed from V and 11 bases from J, the gap between germline ends came to 14 bases. Germline values: CDR1 DFQATT, CDR2 SNEGSKA (reference sequence). The CDR3 is made up of 12 amino acids. CDR3 loop: CSARAVLNEQYF. CDR3 in DNA: TGCAGTGCTAGAGCGGTACTGAATGAGCAGTACTTC.

As concerns this clonotype: This CDR3 fails to terminate in the conserved phenylalanine or tryptophan, so it likely reflects a read error. V usage is TRBV12-3 or TRBV12-4 and J usage is TRBJ1-2; possibly TRBD1 for D (5 bases). V lost 3 bases and J lost 10, with 12 bases in between. This CDR3 is built from 12 residues. The CDR3 loop reads CASSLGREAYTC. In DNA form, the CDR3 reads TGTGCCAGCAGTTTGGGCAGGGAGGCCTACACCTGC.

The table lists this clonotype with many counts. The V call is TRBV20-1, the J call TRBJ2-3; unclear D gene. The V end was cut by 4 bases, the J end by 2 bases, with 16 bases between. The CDR3 runs to 15 residues. Germline CDR1 is DFQATT and CDR2 is SNEGSKA (reference sequence). This CDR3 reads CSATNPRHHTDTQYF. The CDR3 DNA follows: TGCAGTGCTACCAATCCGCGACACCACACAGATACGCAGTATTTT.

This chain joins TRBV7-2 and TRBJ2-7; D is unclear. CDR3 length: 14 amino acids. Germline V gene lookup returns CDR1 SGHTA and CDR2 FQGNSA. V was shortened by 5 bases and J by 2 bases, with 13 bases between the two germline ends. The DNA of the CDR3 is TGTGCCAGCAGCCCTGGGTCCTCCCCCTACGAGCAGTACTTC. Translated: CASSPGSSPYEQYF.